This T cell receptor beta chain was profiled in a study of T cells after yellow fever vaccination. V lost 0 bases, J lost 11 bases, and 16 bases lay in between. Germline V gives CDR1 LGHNA, CDR2 YSLEER. This CDR3 region has 14 residues. TCRdb itself ran the 5' RACE reads through MiXCR, one entry per CDR3 protein. The sample comprises 350,000 or so distinct CDR3 sequences, 8% to 9.5% of which are singletons, and approximately 15% rests with the top ten. V is TRBV4-3 and J is TRBJ1-1, with D possibly matching TRBD1 (5 bases). The sequenced sample was PBMCs, obtained about 49 days after the first yellow fever vaccination. The clonotype comes from a man aged 18 to 30 who received the YFV17D yellow fever vaccine. As DNA, the CDR3 is TGCGCCAGCAGCCAAGAAACATGGGGGGGATTGGCTTTCTTT. It encodes CASSQETWGGLAFF.